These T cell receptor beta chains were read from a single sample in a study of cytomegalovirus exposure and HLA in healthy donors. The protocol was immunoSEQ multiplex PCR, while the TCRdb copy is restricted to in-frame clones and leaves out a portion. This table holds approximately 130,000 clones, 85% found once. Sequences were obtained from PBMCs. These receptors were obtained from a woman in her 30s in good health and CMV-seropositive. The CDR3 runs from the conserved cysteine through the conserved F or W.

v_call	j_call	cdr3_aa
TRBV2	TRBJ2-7	CASNRLGLYEQYF
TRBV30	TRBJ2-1	CAWSTPDRDYNEQFF
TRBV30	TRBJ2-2	CACEGQGVTGELFF
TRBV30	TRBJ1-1	CAWSVTRYGEAFF
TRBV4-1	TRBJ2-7	CASSQEGGYEQYF
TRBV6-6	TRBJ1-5	CASSSPGGWNQPQHF
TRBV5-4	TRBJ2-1	CASSSGTSEQFF
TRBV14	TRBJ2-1	CASSQEEKVYNEQFF
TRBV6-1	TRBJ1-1	CASSEEGRGITEAFF
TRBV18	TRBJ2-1	CASSPPSGGIDNEQFF
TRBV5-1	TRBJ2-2	CASRPGTGATGELFF
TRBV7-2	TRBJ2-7	CASSFGGKNYEQYF
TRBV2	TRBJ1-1	CASGVEMNTEAFF
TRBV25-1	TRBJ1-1	CASSETRTTEAFF
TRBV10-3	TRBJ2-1	CATLPLAGGSYNEQFF
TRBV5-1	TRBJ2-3	CASIPPGLAGGGDTQYF
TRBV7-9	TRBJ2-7	CASSFGQGGYEQYF
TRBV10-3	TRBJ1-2	CAISEGSGLGYGYTF
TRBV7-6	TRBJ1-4	CASSLSSFGQGLGVEKLFF
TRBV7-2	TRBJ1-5	CASSSLAGFSNQPQHF
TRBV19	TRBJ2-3	CASSMGGVRTDTQYF
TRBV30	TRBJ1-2	CAWLFRGRRYGYTF
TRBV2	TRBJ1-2	CASRETGDQNGYTF
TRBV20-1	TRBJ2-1	CGGGNTEQFF
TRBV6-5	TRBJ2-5	CASSPLPNKETQYF
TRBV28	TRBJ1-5	CASSPPSTNQPQHF
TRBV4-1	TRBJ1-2	CASSQGAIQTNYGYTF
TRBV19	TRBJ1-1	CASSRAAGALNTEAFF
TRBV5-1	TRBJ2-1	CASSLPGQVVNEQFF
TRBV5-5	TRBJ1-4	CASSIGTGGKEKLFF
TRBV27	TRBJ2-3	CASSFLDTQYF
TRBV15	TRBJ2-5	CATSFTQETQYF
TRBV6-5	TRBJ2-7	CASSYSRVGTSEQYF
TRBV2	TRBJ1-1	CASSPQGRNTEAFF
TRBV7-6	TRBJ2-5	CASSLSGGPQETQYF
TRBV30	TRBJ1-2	CAWSEQGAARGYTF
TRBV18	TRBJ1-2	CASSPRTGGAGGYTF
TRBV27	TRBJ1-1	CASSFPGTVAFF
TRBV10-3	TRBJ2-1	CAISDGLAAINEQFF
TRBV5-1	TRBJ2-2	CASSFLAGEPSNTGELFF
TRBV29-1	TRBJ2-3	CSVGQAGVKDTQYF
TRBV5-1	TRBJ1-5	CASALQGGQPQHF
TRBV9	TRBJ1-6	CASSVRQGSSPLHF
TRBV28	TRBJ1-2	CASSSRGGYTF